This TCR beta chain stems from a study of T cells in Graves' hyperthyroidism and ophthalmopathy. Authors of the study amplified TCR beta CDR3 regions from RNA transcripts. Researchers ran a first-round RT-PCR on the TCR CDR3 using the HTBI primer set. Via MiXCR, TCRdb re-called the multiplex PCR reads, giving one row per CDR3 protein. The top ten hold 9.2% of the sample, which has about 360,000 distinct CDR3 sequences, about 13% seen once. CDR3 length: 15 amino acids. The J segment lost 3 bases and the V segment lost 7 bases, leaving 11 bases of the junction unmatched. CDR1 is SQVTM and CDR2 is ANQGSEA in the germline V gene. This clonotype was detected a few times.

This chain joins TRBV29-1 and TRBJ1-3, with TRBD1 identical over 8 bases. Material for sequencing was blood. This TCR was recovered from a woman aged 18 to 35 with Graves' hyperthyroidism. The CDR3, as DNA: TGCAGCGCGCTCACAGGGGGAGGTGGTGGAAACACCATATATTTT. Protein product: CSALTGGGGGNTIYF.